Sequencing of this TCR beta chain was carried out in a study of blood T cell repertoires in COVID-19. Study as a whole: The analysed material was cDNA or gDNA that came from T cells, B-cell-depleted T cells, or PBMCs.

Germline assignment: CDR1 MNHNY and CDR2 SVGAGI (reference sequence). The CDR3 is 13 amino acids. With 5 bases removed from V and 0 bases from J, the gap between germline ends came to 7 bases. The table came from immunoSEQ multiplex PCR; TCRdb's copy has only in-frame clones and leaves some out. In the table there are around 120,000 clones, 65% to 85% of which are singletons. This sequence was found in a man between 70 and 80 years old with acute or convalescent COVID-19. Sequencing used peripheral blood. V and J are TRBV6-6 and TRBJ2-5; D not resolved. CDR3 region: CASSTPDQETQYF. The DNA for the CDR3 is TGTGCCAGCAGTACCCCGGACCAAGAGACCCAGTACTTC.